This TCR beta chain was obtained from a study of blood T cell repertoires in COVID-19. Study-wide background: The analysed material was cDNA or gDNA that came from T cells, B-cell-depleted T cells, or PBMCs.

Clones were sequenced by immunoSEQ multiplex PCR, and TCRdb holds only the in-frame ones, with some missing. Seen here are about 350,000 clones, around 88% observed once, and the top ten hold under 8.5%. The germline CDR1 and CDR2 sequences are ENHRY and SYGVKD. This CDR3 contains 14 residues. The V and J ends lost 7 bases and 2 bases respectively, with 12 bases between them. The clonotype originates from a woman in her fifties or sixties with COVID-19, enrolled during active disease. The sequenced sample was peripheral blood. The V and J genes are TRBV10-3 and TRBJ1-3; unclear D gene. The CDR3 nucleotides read TGTGCCATCAACGCCCTAGGCACTGGAAACACCATATATTTT. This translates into CAINALGTGNTIYF.